This TCR beta chain stems from a study of T cells after yellow fever vaccination. Whole-study findings and limits: Clonotypes shared by both compartments, CD4 and CD8, made up a small share. FACS-sorted repertoires could contain abundant clonotypes contaminating from the bulk population.

In regard to this clonotype: Its target is not known.

In TCRdb, the 5' RACE reads were re-called with MiXCR into one record per CDR3 protein. The sample consists of under 400,000 distinct CDR3 sequences, under 15% of them appearing once. V was cut by 3 bases and J by 0 bases, with 12 bases left in between. The CDR3 covers 16 residues. From germline, CDR1 is MNHNY and CDR2 SVGAGI (reference sequence). The sequence was collected from a man younger than 35 who received the YFV17D yellow fever vaccine. The sample in question was CD4+ T cells sorted from PBMCs, obtained 15 days after the yellow fever booster vaccination. The chain has TRBV6-6 and TRBJ2-1; D might be TRBD1 or TRBD2, each matching 6 bases. In nucleotides, the CDR3 is TGTGCCAGCAGTTATTTAGGGGGGAGCTCCTACAATGAGCAGTTCTTC. Encoded protein: CASSYLGGSSYNEQFF.